What follows are 17 T cell receptor beta chains derived from one specimen sequenced in a study of cytomegalovirus exposure and HLA in healthy donors. 60 Vbeta and 13 Jbeta primers were used in PCR. The repertoire was sequenced with immunoSEQ multiplex PCR; TCRdb's copy has only in-frame clones and lacks some. The sample carries fewer than 200,000 clones, around 75% recorded once. The sample was PBMCs. These receptor sequences come from a female donor in good health and CMV-seronegative.

The V gene is TRBV5-1, the J gene TRBJ1-1; 10 bases line up with TRBD1. The junction had 10 bases not matched to a gene; V was cut back by 4 bases and J by 4 bases. The CDR3 extends over 16 amino acids. The germline CDR1 and CDR2 sequences are SGHRS and YFSETQ. Here the CDR3 DNA reads TGCGCCAGCAGCGCTGGGACAGGGGCGATTGGCACTGAAGCTTTCTTT. It codes for CASSAGTGAIGTEAFF.

V gene TRBV19 combines with J gene TRBJ2-2; maybe TRBD1 (6 bases). V was shortened by 7 bases and J by 3 bases, with 12 bases between the two germline ends. Germline V lookup: CDR1 LNHDA, CDR2 SQIVND (reference sequence). This CDR3 region has 14 residues. In nucleotides, the CDR3 is TGTGCCAGTAACTCCCCAGGGGACACCGGGGAGCTGTTTTTT. It is translated as CASNSPGDTGELFF.

V gene TRBV5-5 combines with J gene TRBJ1-1, with D perhaps TRBD1 (6 bases). The ends were cut back, 2 bases at V and 3 bases at J, with 8 bases in the middle. Germline lookup yields CDR1 SGHKS and CDR2 YYEKEE (reference sequence). The CDR3 is 13 residues long. CDR3 bases: TGTGCCAGCAGCTTACAGGGACACACTGAAGCTTTCTTT. Translating gives CASSLQGHTEAFF.

The rearrangement links TRBV6-1 to TRBJ2-7; D not certain. Trimming left V 6 bases short and J 7 bases short, with 13 bases between. The CDR3 is 12 amino acids. The germline CDR1 and CDR2 sequences are MNHNS and SASEGT. Here the CDR3 DNA reads TGTGCCAGCAGCGACTTCCCTGGGGAGCAGTACTTC. This gives the protein CASSDFPGEQYF.

The chain employs TRBV19 and TRBJ1-5; the D gene is possibly TRBD1 (5 bases). The V end lost 5 bases, the J end lost 2 bases, and 13 bases lay between the germline ends. The germline CDR1 and CDR2 sequences are LNHDA and SQIVND (reference sequence). The CDR3 sequence is 15 residues long. Written as DNA, the CDR3 is TGTGCCAGTAGTGCAGGGTTTATTGGCAATCAGCCCCAGCATTTT. Its translation: CASSAGFIGNQPQHF. The variable domain in full, with the rest retrieved from reference TRBV19 and TRBJ1-5, is DGGITQSPKYLFRKEGQNVTLSCEQNLNHDAMYWYRQDPGQGLRLIYYSQIVNDFQKGDIAEGYSVSREKKESFPLTVTSAQKNPTAFYLCASSAGFIGNQPQHFGDGTRLSIL.

The chain uses TRBV10-3 and TRBJ2-3; 8 positions agree with TRBD2. Trimming cost V 10 bases and J 3 bases; bases outside gene matches: 9. The CDR3 runs to 14 residues. Germline CDR1 reads ENHRY; CDR2 reads SYGVKD. The CDR3 protein is CATTRAGVTDTQYF. The DNA for the CDR3 is TGTGCCACCACTCGAGCGGGAGTGACAGATACGCAGTATTTT.

In this sample, this clone turned up a few times. The gene calls are TRBV20-1 and TRBJ2-2; D remains unclear. This CDR3 region has 10 residues. Trimming left V 4 bases short and J 8 bases short, with 5 bases between. Per the germline V gene, CDR1 is DFQATT and CDR2 is SNEGSKA (reference sequence). CDR3 in amino acids: CSAIPGELFF. The DNA for the CDR3 is TGCAGTGCTATTCCTGGGGAGCTGTTTTTT.

CDR3 sequence (DNA): TGTGCCAGCAGCCCTTCAGGGGTCAGCAATCAGCCCCAGCATTTT. Translating gives CASSPSGVSNQPQHF. This chain links TRBV7-8 with TRBJ1-5; tentative D call: TRBD1 (6 bases). The germline gives CDR1 SGHVS, CDR2 FQNEAQ. V lost 5 bases and J 1 base, leaving 12 bases between the germline ends. CDR3 length equals 15 residues.

The CDR3 DNA reads as TGTGCCAGCAGCCCCTGGACTAGCGGGAGAATCGAGCAGTACTTC. Translation: CASSPWTSGRIEQYF. The V call is TRBV7-9, the J call TRBJ2-7; 13 bases align to TRBD2. The V gene end was trimmed by 5 bases and the J gene end by 6 bases; junction bases not matched to a gene: 7. Germline V gene sequence: CDR1 SEHNR, CDR2 FQNEAQ (reference sequence). The CDR3 sequence is 15 residues long.

This sequence joins TRBV4-2 and TRBJ2-7, with 7 bases aligning to TRBD2. The CDR3 consists of 16 residues. The trim removed 0 bases at V and 2 bases at J, leaving 7 bases unmatched. CDR1 is LGHNA, CDR2 YNFKEQ, per germline. As DNA, the CDR3 is TGTGCCAGCAGCCAAGATGCTTCGCTAGCGGCCTACGAGCAGTACTTC. Translation gives CASSQDASLAAYEQYF.

CDR3 in amino acids: CASSPGRENTEAFF. In DNA form, the CDR3 reads TGTGCCAGCTCACCGGGCCGGGAGAACACTGAAGCTTTCTTT. The V gene is TRBV18, the J gene TRBJ1-1, with D unresolved. Germline V gene data show CDR1 as KGHSH and CDR2 as LQKENI. The length of the CDR3 is 14 residues. Trimming left V 3 bases short and J 1 base short, with 9 bases between.

The table lists this clone with a few counts. V is TRBV7-6 and J is TRBJ1-2; 8 nucleotides line up with TRBD1. The length of the CDR3 is 13 residues. Germline V gene data show CDR1 as SGHVS and CDR2 as FNYEAQ. Germline trimming cut 5 bases from V and 8 bases from J; bases unmatched to any gene: 7. The CDR3 reads CASSVAGGTGYTF. Written as DNA, the CDR3 is TGTGCCAGCAGCGTCGCAGGGGGCACAGGCTACACCTTC.

The genes are TRBV6-1 and TRBJ2-5; maybe TRBD1 (7 bases). Germline assignment: CDR1 MNHNS and CDR2 SASEGT. The CDR3 is 19 amino acids. V lost 1 base and J lost 6, with 27 bases in between. The CDR3 coding sequence is TGTGCCAGCAGTGAAGTTTTAGTGGGGGCAGGGGGGCGCAGGAAGACCCAGTACTTC. Amino acid sequence: CASSEVLVGAGGRRKTQYF.

This chain joins TRBV7-8 and TRBJ2-3, with a tentative D call TRBD2 (5 bases). Trimming took 2 bases from V and 0 from J, leaving 15 bases between them. The germline V gene has CDR1 SGHVS and CDR2 FQNEAQ. This CDR3 has 17 residues. CDR3 region: CASSLKRTRSSTDTQYF. CDR3 DNA: TGTGCCAGCAGCTTAAAGCGGACTCGAAGTAGCACAGATACGCAGTATTTT.

The genes are TRBV7-9 and TRBJ1-4; D might be TRBD1 (6 bases). From germline, CDR1 is SEHNR and CDR2 FQNEAQ (reference sequence). V was pared by 5 bases and J by 4 bases, with 11 bases between. The CDR3 loop spans 14 amino acids. The chain's CDR3 is CASSPGGGNEKLFF. The CDR3 nucleotides are TGTGCCAGCAGCCCGGGGGGCGGTAATGAAAAACTGTTTTTT.

The chain has TRBV5-1 and TRBJ2-2, with a weak D call TRBD2 (5 bases). The V gene's germline CDR1 is SGHRS and CDR2 YFSETQ. V was pared by 0 bases and J by 8 bases, with 14 bases between. This CDR3 spans 15 amino acids. The CDR3 DNA is TGCGCCAGCAGCTTGGGACTATCCAGCGCAGGGGAGCTGTTTTTT. Encoded protein: CASSLGLSSAGELFF.

This clone was seen only a few times. CDR3 sequence: CASSLGGLYSNQPQHF. CDR3 DNA sequence: TGTGCCAGCAGTCTTGGAGGTCTATATAGCAATCAGCCCCAGCATTTT. The chain carries TRBV25-1 and TRBJ1-5, with D uncertain. The CDR3 is 16 residues long. Germline values: CDR1 MGHDK, CDR2 SYGVNS. Trimming took off 5 bases at V and 0 bases at J, with 14 bases between the two ends.